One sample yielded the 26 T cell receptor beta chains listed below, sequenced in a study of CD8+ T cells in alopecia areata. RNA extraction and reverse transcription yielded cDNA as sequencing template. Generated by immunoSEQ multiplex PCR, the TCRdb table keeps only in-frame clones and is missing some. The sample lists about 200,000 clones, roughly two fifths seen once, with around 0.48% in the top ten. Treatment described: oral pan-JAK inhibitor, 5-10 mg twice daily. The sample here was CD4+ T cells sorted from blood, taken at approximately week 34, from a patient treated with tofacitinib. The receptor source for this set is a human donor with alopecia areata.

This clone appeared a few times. Here the CDR3 DNA reads TGTGCCATCCGAAGTGTGACAGATACGCAGTATTTT. Amino acids: CAIRSVTDTQYF. This chain connects TRBV10-3 to TRBJ2-3; no definite D call. V lost 8 bases and J 3 bases, leaving 9 bases between the germline ends. The germline gives CDR1 ENHRY, CDR2 SYGVKD. The CDR3 length is 12 residues.

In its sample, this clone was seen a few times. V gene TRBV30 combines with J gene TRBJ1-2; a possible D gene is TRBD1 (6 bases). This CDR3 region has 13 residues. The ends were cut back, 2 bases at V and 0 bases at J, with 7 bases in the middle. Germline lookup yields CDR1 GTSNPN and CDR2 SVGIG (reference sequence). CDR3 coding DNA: TGTGCCTGGAGTCGACAGGCTAACTATGGCTACACCTTC. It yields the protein CAWSRQANYGYTF.

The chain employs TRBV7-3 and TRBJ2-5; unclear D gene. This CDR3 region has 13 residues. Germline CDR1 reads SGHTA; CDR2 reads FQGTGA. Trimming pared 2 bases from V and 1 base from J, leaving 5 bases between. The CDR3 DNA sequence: TGTGCCAGCAGCTTAGGACGCCAAGAGACCCAGTACTTC. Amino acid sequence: CASSLGRQETQYF.

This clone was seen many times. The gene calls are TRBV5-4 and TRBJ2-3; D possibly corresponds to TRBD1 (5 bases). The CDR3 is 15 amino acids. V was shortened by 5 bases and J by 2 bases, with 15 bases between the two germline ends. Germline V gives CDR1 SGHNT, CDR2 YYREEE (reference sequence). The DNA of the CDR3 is TGTGCCAGCAGGAAAGAGACAGACCTCACAGATACGCAGTATTTT. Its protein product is CASRKETDLTDTQYF.

In nucleotides, the CDR3 is TGCGCCAGCAGCCCGGGACAGGGGGGAACAGATACGCAGTATTTT. It translates to CASSPGQGGTDTQYF. The rearrangement links TRBV5-1 to TRBJ2-3, with 11 bases lining up with TRBD1. The V segment lost 4 bases and the J segment 3 bases; nucleotides outside the gene matches: 4. CDR1 is SGHRS, CDR2 YFSETQ, per germline. This CDR3 is built from 15 residues.

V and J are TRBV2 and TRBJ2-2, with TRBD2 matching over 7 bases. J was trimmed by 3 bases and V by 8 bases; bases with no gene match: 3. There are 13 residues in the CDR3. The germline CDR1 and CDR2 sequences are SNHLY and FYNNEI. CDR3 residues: CASGLGYTGELFF. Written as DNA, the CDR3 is TGTGCCAGCGGACTAGGCTACACCGGGGAGCTGTTTTTT. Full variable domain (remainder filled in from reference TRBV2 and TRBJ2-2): EPEVTQTPSHQVTQMGQEVILRCVPISNHLYFYWYRQILGQKVEFLVSFYNNEISEKSEIFDDQFSVERPDGSNFTLKIRSTKLEDSAMYFCASGLGYTGELFFGEGSRLTVL.

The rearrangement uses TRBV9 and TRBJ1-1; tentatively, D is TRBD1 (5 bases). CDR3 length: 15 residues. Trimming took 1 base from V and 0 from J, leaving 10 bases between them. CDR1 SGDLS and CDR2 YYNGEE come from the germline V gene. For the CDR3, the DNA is TGTGCCAGCAGCGTATCTGGCAGGGTGAACACTGAAGCTTTCTTT. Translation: CASSVSGRVNTEAFF. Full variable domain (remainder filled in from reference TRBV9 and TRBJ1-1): DSGVTQTPKHLITATGQRVTLRCSPRSGDLSVYWYQQSLDQGLQFLIQYYNGEERAKGNILERFSAQQFPDLHSELNLSSLELGDSALYFCASSVSGRVNTEAFFGQGTRLTVV.

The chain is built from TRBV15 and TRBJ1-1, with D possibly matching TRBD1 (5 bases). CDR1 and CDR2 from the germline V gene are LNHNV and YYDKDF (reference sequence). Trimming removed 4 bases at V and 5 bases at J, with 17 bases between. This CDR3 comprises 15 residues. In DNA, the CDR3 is TGTGCCACCAGCAACCCCCAATGGGGCATAACTGAAGCTTTCTTT. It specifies CATSNPQWGITEAFF.

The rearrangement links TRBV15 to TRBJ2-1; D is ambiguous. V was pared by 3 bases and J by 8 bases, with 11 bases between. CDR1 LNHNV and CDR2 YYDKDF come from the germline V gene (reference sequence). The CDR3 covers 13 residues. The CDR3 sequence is CATSREHRDEQFF. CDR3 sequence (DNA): TGTGCCACCAGCAGGGAGCATAGGGATGAGCAGTTCTTC.

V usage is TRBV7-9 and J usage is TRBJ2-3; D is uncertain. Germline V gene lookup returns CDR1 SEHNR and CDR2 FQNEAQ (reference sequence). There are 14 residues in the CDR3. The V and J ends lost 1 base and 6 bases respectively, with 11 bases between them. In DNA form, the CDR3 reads TGTGCCAGCAGCTTAGATACCCGGGCCGATACGCAGTATTTT. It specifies CASSLDTRADTQYF.

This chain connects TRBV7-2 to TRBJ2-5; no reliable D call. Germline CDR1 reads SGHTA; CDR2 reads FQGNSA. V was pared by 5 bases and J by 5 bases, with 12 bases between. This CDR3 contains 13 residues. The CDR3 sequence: CASSPRRTETQYF. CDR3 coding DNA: TGTGCCAGCAGCCCGCGGCGGACGGAGACCCAGTACTTC.

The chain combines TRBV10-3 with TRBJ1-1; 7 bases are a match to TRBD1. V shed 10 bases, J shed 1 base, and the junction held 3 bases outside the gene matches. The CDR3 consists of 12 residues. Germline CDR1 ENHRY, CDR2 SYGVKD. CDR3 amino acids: CATQGGNTEAFF. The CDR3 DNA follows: TGTGCCACCCAGGGGGGGAACACTGAAGCTTTCTTT.

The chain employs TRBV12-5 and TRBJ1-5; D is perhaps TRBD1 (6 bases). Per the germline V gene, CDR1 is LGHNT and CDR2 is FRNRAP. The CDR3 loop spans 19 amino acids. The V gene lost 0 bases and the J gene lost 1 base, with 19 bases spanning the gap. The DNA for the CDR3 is TGTGCTAGTGGTTTGGTAATCCGAGACAGGAGAGGCAGCAATCAGCCCCAGCATTTT. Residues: CASGLVIRDRRGSNQPQHF.

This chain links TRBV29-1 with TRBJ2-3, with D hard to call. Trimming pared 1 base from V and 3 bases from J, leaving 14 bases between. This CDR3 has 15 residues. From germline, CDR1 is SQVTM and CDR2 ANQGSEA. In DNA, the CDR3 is TGCAGCGTTGAAGTTAAGCAGTTAGGGACAGATACGCAGTATTTT. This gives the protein CSVEVKQLGTDTQYF.

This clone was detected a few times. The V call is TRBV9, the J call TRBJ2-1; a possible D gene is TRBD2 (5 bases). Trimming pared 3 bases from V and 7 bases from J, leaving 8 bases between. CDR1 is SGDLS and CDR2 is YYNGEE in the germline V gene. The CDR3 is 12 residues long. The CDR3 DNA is TGTGCCAGCAGCGGGACTTTAAATGAGCAGTTCTTC. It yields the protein CASSGTLNEQFF.

The CDR3 sequence is CASSENIAYEQYF. Written as DNA, the CDR3 is TGTGCCAGCAGTGAGAACATAGCCTACGAGCAGTACTTC. The chain couples TRBV25-1 to TRBJ2-5; D is unresolved. Near its end, the DNA agrees better with TRBJ2-7, so the J call may be wrong. This CDR3 spans 13 amino acids. Germline assignment: CDR1 MGHDK and CDR2 SYGVNS.

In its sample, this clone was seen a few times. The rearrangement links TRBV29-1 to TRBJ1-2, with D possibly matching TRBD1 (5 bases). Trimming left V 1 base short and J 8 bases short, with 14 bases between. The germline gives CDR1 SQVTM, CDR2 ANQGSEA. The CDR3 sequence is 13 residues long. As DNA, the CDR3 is TGCAGCGTTGAAGGGGGCCAGGGTGGCGGCTACACCTTC. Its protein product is CSVEGGQGGGYTF.

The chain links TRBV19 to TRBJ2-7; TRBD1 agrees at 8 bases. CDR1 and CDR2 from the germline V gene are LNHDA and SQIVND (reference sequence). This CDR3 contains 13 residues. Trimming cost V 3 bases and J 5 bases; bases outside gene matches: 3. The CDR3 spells CASSMQGADEQYF. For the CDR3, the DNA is TGTGCCAGTAGTATGCAGGGGGCCGACGAGCAGTACTTC.

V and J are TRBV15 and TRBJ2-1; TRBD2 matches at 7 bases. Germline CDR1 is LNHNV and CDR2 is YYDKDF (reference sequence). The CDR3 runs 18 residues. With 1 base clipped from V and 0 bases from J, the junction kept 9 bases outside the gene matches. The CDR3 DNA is TGTGCCACCAGCAGAGGACCAGGGCGGGGGAGCTCCTACAATGAGCAGTTCTTC. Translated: CATSRGPGRGSSYNEQFF. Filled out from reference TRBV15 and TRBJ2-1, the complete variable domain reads DAMVIQNPRYQVTQFGKPVTLSCSQTLNHNVMYWYQQKSSQAPKLLFHYYDKDFNNEADTPDNFQSRRPNTSFCFLDIRSPGLGDTAMYLCATSRGPGRGSSYNEQFFGPGTRLTVL.

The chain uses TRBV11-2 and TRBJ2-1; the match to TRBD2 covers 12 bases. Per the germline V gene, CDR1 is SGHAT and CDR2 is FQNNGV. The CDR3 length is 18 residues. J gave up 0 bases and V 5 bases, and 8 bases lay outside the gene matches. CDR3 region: CASSPRTSGVFSYNEQFF. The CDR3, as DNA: TGTGCCAGCAGCCCGCGGACTAGCGGGGTATTCTCCTACAATGAGCAGTTCTTC.

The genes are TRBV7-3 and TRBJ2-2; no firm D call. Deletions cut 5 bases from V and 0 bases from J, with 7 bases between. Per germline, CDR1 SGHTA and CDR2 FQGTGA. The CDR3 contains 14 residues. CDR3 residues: CASSPHANTGELFF. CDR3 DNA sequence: TGTGCCAGCAGCCCACATGCGAACACCGGGGAGCTGTTTTTT. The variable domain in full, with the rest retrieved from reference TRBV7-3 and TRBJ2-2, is GAGVSQTPSNKVTEKGKYVELRCDPISGHTALYWYRQSLGQGPEFLIYFQGTGAADDSGLPNDRFFAVRPEGSVSTLKIQRTERGDSAVYLCASSPHANTGELFFGEGSRLTVL.

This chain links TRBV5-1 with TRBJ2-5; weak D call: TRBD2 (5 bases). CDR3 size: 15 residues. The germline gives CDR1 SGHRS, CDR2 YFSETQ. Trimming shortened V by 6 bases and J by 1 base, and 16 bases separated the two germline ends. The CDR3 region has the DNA TGCGCCAGCACCGAGGACGGGGTCCCCCAAGAGACCCAGTACTTC. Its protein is CASTEDGVPQETQYF.

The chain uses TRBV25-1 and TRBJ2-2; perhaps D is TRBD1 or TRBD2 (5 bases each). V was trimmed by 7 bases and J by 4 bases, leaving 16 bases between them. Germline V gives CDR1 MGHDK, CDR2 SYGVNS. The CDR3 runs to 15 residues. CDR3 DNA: TGTGCCAGCACCCTTCGGGGCGCAGGCACCGGGGAGCTGTTTTTT. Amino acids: CASTLRGAGTGELFF.

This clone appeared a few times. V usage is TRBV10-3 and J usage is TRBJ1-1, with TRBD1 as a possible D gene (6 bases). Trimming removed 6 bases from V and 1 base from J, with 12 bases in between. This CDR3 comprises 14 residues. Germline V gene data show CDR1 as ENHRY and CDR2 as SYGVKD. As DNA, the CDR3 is TGTGCCATCAGAGTTCAGGGGACGAACACTGAAGCTTTCTTT. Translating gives CAIRVQGTNTEAFF.

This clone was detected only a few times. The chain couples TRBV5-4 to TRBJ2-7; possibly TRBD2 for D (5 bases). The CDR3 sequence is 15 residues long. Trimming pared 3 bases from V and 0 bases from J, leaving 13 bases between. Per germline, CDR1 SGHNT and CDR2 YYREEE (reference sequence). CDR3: CASSSQQRSSYEQYF. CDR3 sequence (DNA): TGTGCCAGCAGCTCGCAACAGCGGAGCTCCTACGAGCAGTACTTC.

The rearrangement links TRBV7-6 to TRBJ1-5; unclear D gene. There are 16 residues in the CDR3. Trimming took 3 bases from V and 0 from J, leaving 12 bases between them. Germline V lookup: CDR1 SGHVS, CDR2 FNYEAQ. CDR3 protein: CASSFYAGFSNQPQHF. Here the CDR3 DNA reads TGTGCCAGCAGCTTCTACGCCGGATTTAGCAATCAGCCCCAGCATTTT. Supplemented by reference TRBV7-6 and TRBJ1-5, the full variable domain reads GAGVSQSPRYKVTKRGQDVALRCDPISGHVSLYWYRQALGQGPEFLTYFNYEAQQDKSGLPNDRFSAERPEGSISTLTIQRTEQRDSAMYRCASSFYAGFSNQPQHFGDGTRLSIL.